The T cell receptor (beta chain) described here comes from a study of patients and donors after allogeneic stem cell transplantation. MiXCR, run by TCRdb on the RT-PCR reads, gives a single entry per CDR3 protein. Altogether about 3,000 distinct CDR3 sequences are present, 5% to 6.5% being singletons, with the ten largest covering approximately 15%. By proportion, this clonotype is medium-sized. The germline V and J ends were trimmed by 1 base and 0 bases, with 12 bases remaining between them. The CDR3 contains 16 residues. CDR1 SGHVS and CDR2 FNYEAQ come from the germline V gene. The receptor was isolated from a human donor who was either an allogeneic HSCT recipient or a stem cell or donor lymphocyte infusion donor (not recorded which). It is not recorded whose cells these are; they may come from a transplant donor. Sequencing was done on a sample of blood, either unsorted or a sorted T cell fraction (not recorded which). J is TRBJ1-1 and V is TRBV7-6, with TRBD1 as a possible D gene (6 bases). The CDR3 nucleotides are TGTGCCAGCAGCTTAGTCGCAGGGGCTATGAACACTGAAGCTTTCTTT. This codes for CASSLVAGAMNTEAFF. Complete variable domain (other parts from reference TRBV7-6 and TRBJ1-1): GAGVSQSPRYKVTKRGQDVALRCDPISGHVSLYWYRQALGQGPEFLTYFNYEAQQDKSGLPNDRFSAERPEGSISTLTIQRTEQRDSAMYRCASSLVAGAMNTEAFFGQGTRLTVV.